Included here is one T cell receptor (beta chain) sequence, with context. One junction end disagrees with the germline gene, perhaps due to a read error. The record originates from a study of blood T cells in healthy people across ages. The germline V gene has CDR1 ENHRY and CDR2 SYGVKD. The CDR3 extends over 11 amino acids. It was with a sample-barcoded 5' primer and a J-beta primer mix that a second PCR of roughly 6 to 11 cycles was run. In TCRdb, the 5' RACE reads were re-called with MiXCR into one record per CDR3 protein. The sample shows around 1,500,000 distinct CDR3 sequences, 28% of them seen only once.

The sequencing sample was made of blood. The chain couples TRBV10-3 to TRBJ2-3, with TRBD1 as a possible D gene (5 bases). The origin of this receptor is a woman aged 30 to 39 in good health. CDR3: CTIRATDTQYF. CDR3 nucleotide sequence: TGTACCATCAGGGCAACGGATACGCAGTATTTT.